This TCR beta chain was documented in a study of blood T cell repertoires in COVID-19. The overall study: There were acute and convalescent COVID-19 samples, and they came from the United States, Italy and Spain. PBMCs, B-cell-depleted T cells, or T cells were the source of the cDNA or gDNA that made up the material.

Authors' processing steps: Using reference gene primer amplification, nucleated cell counts were estimated. Generated by immunoSEQ multiplex PCR, the TCRdb table keeps only in-frame clones and is missing some. V and J calls and clone size come straight from that table; D and trimming were deduced from the DNA. There are 45,000 or so clones in the sample; roughly 84% occur only once, and 31% lies in the top ten. The receptor was isolated from a woman older than 75 with acute or convalescent COVID-19. Source material: peripheral blood.

The CDR3 region is CASSDQGSITEAFF. The DNA of the CDR3 is TGTGCCAGCAGTGACCAGGGGAGTATCACTGAAGCTTTCTTT. This chain joins TRBV2 and TRBJ1-1; D may be TRBD1 (6 bases). The CDR3 covers 14 residues. Trimming left V 3 bases short and J 4 bases short, with 12 bases between. CDR1 is SNHLY and CDR2 is FYNNEI in the germline V gene.